Below, 26 T cell receptor beta chains from the same sample are listed, as sequenced in a study of cytomegalovirus exposure and HLA in healthy donors. In the PCR, 60 Vbeta and 13 Jbeta primers were used. TCRdb keeps only in-frame clones here, not all; method: immunoSEQ multiplex PCR. In the table there are about 190,000 clones, over 70% of which are singletons. Sequencing was done on a sample of PBMCs. Receptor source: a woman between 18 and 30 years old in good health and CMV-seronegative.

The gene calls are TRBV5-1 and TRBJ1-2; TRBD1 aligns across 7 bases. This CDR3 is 15 amino acids long. CDR1 SGHRS and CDR2 YFSETQ come from the germline V gene. Trimming removed 4 bases from V and 0 bases from J; junction bases left unmatched: 6. CDR3 in amino acids: CASSGTGTANYGYTF. The DNA for the CDR3 is TGCGCCAGCAGCGGAACCGGGACAGCTAACTATGGCTACACCTTC.

The J gene is TRBJ2-7, the V gene TRBV19; 7 bases agree with TRBD1. From germline, CDR1 is LNHDA and CDR2 SQIVND (reference sequence). The V and J ends lost 6 bases and 5 bases, in that order; junction bases with no gene match: 7. This CDR3 has 13 residues. The CDR3 reads CASRPGGFDEQYF. CDR3 nucleotides: TGTGCCAGTAGACCAGGGGGATTCGACGAGCAGTACTTC.

This clone has a single count. The chain couples TRBV5-6 to TRBJ2-7; D is unresolved. Germline V gene data show CDR1 as SGHDT and CDR2 as YYEEEE. Trimming stripped 0 bases from V and 6 bases from J, with 7 bases between. The CDR3 is 12 amino acids. The CDR3 coding sequence is TGTGCCAGCAGCTTGGAGCCCGTCGAGCAGTACTTC. Amino acid sequence: CASSLEPVEQYF.

This clone was observed a single time. The chain combines TRBV19 with TRBJ1-2; D is unclear. The CDR3 sequence is 11 residues long. Germline V gene data show CDR1 as LNHDA and CDR2 as SQIVND (reference sequence). V was shortened by 6 bases and J by 4 bases, with 6 bases between the two germline ends. CDR3 bases: TGTGCCAGTAGCGAGTTCTATGGCTACACCTTC. Translation: CASSEFYGYTF.

Only one count was recorded for this clone. This chain connects TRBV7-2 to TRBJ2-1, with D possibly being TRBD2 (6 bases). Germline lookup yields CDR1 SGHTA and CDR2 FQGNSA. Trimming shortened V by 5 bases and J by 1 base, and 12 bases separated the two germline ends. CDR3 length: 15 amino acids. DNA for the CDR3: TGTGCCAGCAGCCCCCTCGGGGGTTCCTACAATGAGCAGTTCTTC. Amino acid sequence: CASSPLGGSYNEQFF.

The rearrangement joins TRBV27 to TRBJ2-7; 8 nucleotides match TRBD1. CDR1 and CDR2 from the germline V gene are MNHEY and SMNVEV (reference sequence). The V gene end was trimmed by 3 bases and the J gene end by 2 bases; junction bases not matched to a gene: 6. The CDR3 is 15 amino acids. CDR3 DNA: TGTGCCAGCAGTTTGAGGCAGGGGGCGGCCTACGAGCAGTACTTC. The encoded protein is CASSLRQGAAYEQYF.

The J gene is TRBJ2-3, the V gene TRBV5-1; no clear D. V shed 0 bases and J shed 0 bases, with 5 bases lying between them. Germline loops: CDR1 SGHRS, CDR2 YFSETQ. The CDR3 has 14 amino acids. CDR3 sequence (DNA): TGCGCCAGCAGCTTGGCTCCTAGCACAGATACGCAGTATTTT. Its translation: CASSLAPSTDTQYF.

Regarding this clone: This CDR3 is also generated by other DNA sequences in the sample. CDR3 nucleotide sequence: TGTGCCAGTAGTATAGGGTCGGGAGCGGAAGCTTTCTTT. It yields the protein CASSIGSGAEAFF. V is TRBV19 and J is TRBJ1-1; no clear D. CDR1 LNHDA and CDR2 SQIVND come from the germline V gene (reference sequence). CDR3 length equals 13 residues. V lost 1 base and J 8 bases, leaving 11 bases between the germline ends.

The J gene is TRBJ2-3, the V gene TRBV25-1; 7 bases fit TRBD2. In germline, CDR1 is MGHDK, CDR2 SYGVNS. The CDR3 spans 15 residues. Unmatched junction bases numbered 4, after V lost 2 bases and J lost 2 bases. CDR3 bases: TGTGCCAGCAGTGAAGGGACTACCTCCACAGATACGCAGTATTTT. It translates to CASSEGTTSTDTQYF.

CDR3 protein: CASSLYGGQPQHF. CDR3 DNA sequence: TGTGCCAGCAGCCTATACGGTGGTCAGCCCCAGCATTTT. The chain uses TRBV7-2 and TRBJ1-5; D remains ambiguous. Trimming pared 5 bases from V and 6 bases from J, leaving 11 bases between. The CDR3 is made up of 13 amino acids. Germline loops: CDR1 SGHTA, CDR2 FQGNSA.

The chain is built from TRBV6-1 and TRBJ2-7; D is unclear. Trimming cost V 1 base and J 0 bases, with 7 bases left between them. Germline V lookup: CDR1 MNHNS, CDR2 SASEGT. This CDR3 region has 14 residues. This chain's CDR3 is CASSEVGSSYEQYF. The CDR3 coding sequence is TGTGCCAGCAGTGAAGTTGGTAGCTCCTACGAGCAGTACTTC.

This clone showed up just once. The chain is built from TRBV28 and TRBJ1-1; D not certain. V was cut by 4 bases and J by 11 bases, with 11 bases left in between. The V gene's germline CDR1 is MDHEN and CDR2 SYDVKM. The CDR3 consists of 11 residues. CDR3 DNA: TGTGCCAGCAGTTCCAACGGAGGGGCTTTCTTT. This encodes CASSSNGGAFF.

With regard to this clone: In the same sample, other DNA sequences code for this CDR3. The J gene is TRBJ2-7, the V gene TRBV5-1, with a weak D call TRBD2 (6 bases). The CDR3 runs to 14 residues. Germline loops: CDR1 SGHRS, CDR2 YFSETQ. V gave up 0 bases and J gave up 1 base, with 8 bases separating them. In nucleotides, the CDR3 is TGCGCCAGCAGCTTGGTCGGGGGTTCCTACGAGCAGTACTTC. Translating it yields CASSLVGGSYEQYF.

The rearrangement links TRBV6-1 to TRBJ2-4; D possibly corresponds to TRBD1 (5 bases). V shed 1 base and J shed 0 bases, with 13 bases lying between them. In germline, CDR1 is MNHNS, CDR2 SASEGT. The CDR3 contains 17 residues. CDR3 amino acids: CASSEEQQALAKNIQYF. CDR3 sequence (DNA): TGTGCCAGCAGTGAAGAGCAACAGGCACTAGCCAAAAACATTCAGTACTTC.

This chain links TRBV6-5 with TRBJ1-6, with D perhaps TRBD1 (5 bases). V shed 6 bases and J shed 10 bases, with 19 bases lying between them. This CDR3 is built from 15 residues. Per germline, CDR1 MNHEY and CDR2 SVGAGI. The CDR3, as DNA: TGTGCCAGCAGCAGGAGTACAGGTTATTTGTCACCCCTCCACTTT. This sequence encodes CASSRSTGYLSPLHF.

The chain has TRBV29-1 and TRBJ1-1; 11 positions match TRBD1. The V segment lost 4 bases and the J segment 7 bases; nucleotides outside the gene matches: 11. The V gene's germline CDR1 is SQVTM and CDR2 ANQGSEA. This CDR3 is built from 15 residues. CDR3 coding DNA: TGCAGCGTTGGTCCCCGGGACAGGGGGTTCCATGAAGCTTTCTTT. Translated: CSVGPRDRGFHEAFF.

The chain recombines TRBV4-3 with TRBJ1-1; D is perhaps TRBD1 (5 bases). The CDR3 has 15 amino acids. Trimming removed 0 bases from V and 5 bases from J, with 13 bases in between. From germline, CDR1 is LGHNA and CDR2 YSLEER. CDR3 DNA: TGCGCCAGCAGCCAAGAGGGGCCGGCGACGACTGAAGCTTTCTTT. This codes for CASSQEGPATTEAFF.

This chain connects TRBV6-1 to TRBJ2-7; D remains ambiguous. Germline CDR1 MNHNS, CDR2 SASEGT. Trimming pared 7 bases from V and 0 bases from J, leaving 10 bases between. The CDR3 totals 13 residues. The CDR3 DNA follows: TGTGCCAGCAACTCAGGTTCCTCCTACGAGCAGTACTTC. Its protein is CASNSGSSYEQYF.

The chain carries TRBV7-2 and TRBJ2-7; 8 positions match TRBD2. Germline lookup yields CDR1 SGHTA and CDR2 FQGNSA. Germline trimming cut 3 bases from V and 4 bases from J; bases unmatched to any gene: 5. The CDR3 loop spans 14 amino acids. This CDR3 reads CASSFTSGFYEQYF. The CDR3 DNA reads TGTGCCAGCAGCTTCACTAGCGGCTTTTACGAGCAGTACTTC.

This clone was observed a single time. The V gene is TRBV28, the J gene TRBJ1-3, with D possibly TRBD1 on 6 matching bases. The CDR3 covers 14 residues. Trimming took 6 bases from V and 4 from J, leaving 13 bases between them. Germline CDR1 is MDHEN and CDR2 is SYDVKM. The CDR3 DNA reads as TGTGCCAGCAGAACCGCGGGGGCCGGAAACACCATATATTTT. As protein: CASRTAGAGNTIYF.

This chain connects TRBV15 to TRBJ1-1; tentatively, D is TRBD1 (5 bases). From germline, CDR1 is LNHNV and CDR2 YYDKDF (reference sequence). Trimming removed 0 bases from V and 13 bases from J, with 21 bases in between. The CDR3 has 15 amino acids. CDR3 protein: CATSRDRGRAKMDFF. The CDR3 DNA follows: TGTGCCACCAGCAGAGATAGGGGTCGGGCCAAAATGGATTTCTTT.

This clone has a single count. The rearrangement uses TRBV29-1 and TRBJ2-5, with TRBD2 as a possible D gene (6 bases). The end of the DNA aligns better with TRBJ2-7, so the J call may be wrong. The CDR3 contains 12 residues. Germline values: CDR1 SQVTM, CDR2 ANQGSEA. In DNA form, the CDR3 reads TGCATAGGGAGGACAACTACCTACGAGCAGTACTTC. This encodes CIGRTTTYEQYF.

The chain links TRBV27 to TRBJ2-2, with TRBD2 matching 7 bases. Trimming took 1 base from V and 5 from J; bases not matched to a gene: 7. The CDR3 sequence is 16 residues long. The V gene's germline CDR1 is MNHEY and CDR2 SMNVEV (reference sequence). The CDR3 DNA follows: TGTGCCAGCAGTTTATTTGCGGGAGTACGGACCGGGGAGCTGTTTTTT. It yields the protein CASSLFAGVRTGELFF.

The V and J genes are TRBV7-9 and TRBJ2-2; 9 bases are shared with TRBD1. Germline lookup yields CDR1 SEHNR and CDR2 FQNEAQ (reference sequence). V lost 3 bases and J lost 6; bases outside the gene matches: 14. The CDR3 has 18 residues. In DNA form, the CDR3 reads TGTGCCAGCAGCTTCTGGACCGACAGGGGGAGTGGGGCCGGGGAGCTGTTTTTT. The encoded protein is CASSFWTDRGSGAGELFF.

V gene TRBV29-1 combines with J gene TRBJ1-2, with a tentative D call TRBD1 (5 bases). This CDR3 contains 12 residues. Per germline, CDR1 SQVTM and CDR2 ANQGSEA. V was shortened by 6 bases and J by 8 bases, with 16 bases between the two germline ends. CDR3 sequence: CSVGTGRGGYTF. The DNA of the CDR3 is TGCAGCGTGGGTACAGGTCGGGGGGGCTACACCTTC.

This chain links TRBV5-1 with TRBJ1-5; 7 positions match TRBD1. The germline V gene has CDR1 SGHRS and CDR2 YFSETQ. This CDR3 is 13 amino acids long. Trimming took 4 bases from V and 8 from J; bases not matched to a gene: 6. CDR3 nucleotide sequence: TGCGCCAGCAGCCGGGACAGAGAAGAGCCCCAGCATTTT. Translated: CASSRDREEPQHF.